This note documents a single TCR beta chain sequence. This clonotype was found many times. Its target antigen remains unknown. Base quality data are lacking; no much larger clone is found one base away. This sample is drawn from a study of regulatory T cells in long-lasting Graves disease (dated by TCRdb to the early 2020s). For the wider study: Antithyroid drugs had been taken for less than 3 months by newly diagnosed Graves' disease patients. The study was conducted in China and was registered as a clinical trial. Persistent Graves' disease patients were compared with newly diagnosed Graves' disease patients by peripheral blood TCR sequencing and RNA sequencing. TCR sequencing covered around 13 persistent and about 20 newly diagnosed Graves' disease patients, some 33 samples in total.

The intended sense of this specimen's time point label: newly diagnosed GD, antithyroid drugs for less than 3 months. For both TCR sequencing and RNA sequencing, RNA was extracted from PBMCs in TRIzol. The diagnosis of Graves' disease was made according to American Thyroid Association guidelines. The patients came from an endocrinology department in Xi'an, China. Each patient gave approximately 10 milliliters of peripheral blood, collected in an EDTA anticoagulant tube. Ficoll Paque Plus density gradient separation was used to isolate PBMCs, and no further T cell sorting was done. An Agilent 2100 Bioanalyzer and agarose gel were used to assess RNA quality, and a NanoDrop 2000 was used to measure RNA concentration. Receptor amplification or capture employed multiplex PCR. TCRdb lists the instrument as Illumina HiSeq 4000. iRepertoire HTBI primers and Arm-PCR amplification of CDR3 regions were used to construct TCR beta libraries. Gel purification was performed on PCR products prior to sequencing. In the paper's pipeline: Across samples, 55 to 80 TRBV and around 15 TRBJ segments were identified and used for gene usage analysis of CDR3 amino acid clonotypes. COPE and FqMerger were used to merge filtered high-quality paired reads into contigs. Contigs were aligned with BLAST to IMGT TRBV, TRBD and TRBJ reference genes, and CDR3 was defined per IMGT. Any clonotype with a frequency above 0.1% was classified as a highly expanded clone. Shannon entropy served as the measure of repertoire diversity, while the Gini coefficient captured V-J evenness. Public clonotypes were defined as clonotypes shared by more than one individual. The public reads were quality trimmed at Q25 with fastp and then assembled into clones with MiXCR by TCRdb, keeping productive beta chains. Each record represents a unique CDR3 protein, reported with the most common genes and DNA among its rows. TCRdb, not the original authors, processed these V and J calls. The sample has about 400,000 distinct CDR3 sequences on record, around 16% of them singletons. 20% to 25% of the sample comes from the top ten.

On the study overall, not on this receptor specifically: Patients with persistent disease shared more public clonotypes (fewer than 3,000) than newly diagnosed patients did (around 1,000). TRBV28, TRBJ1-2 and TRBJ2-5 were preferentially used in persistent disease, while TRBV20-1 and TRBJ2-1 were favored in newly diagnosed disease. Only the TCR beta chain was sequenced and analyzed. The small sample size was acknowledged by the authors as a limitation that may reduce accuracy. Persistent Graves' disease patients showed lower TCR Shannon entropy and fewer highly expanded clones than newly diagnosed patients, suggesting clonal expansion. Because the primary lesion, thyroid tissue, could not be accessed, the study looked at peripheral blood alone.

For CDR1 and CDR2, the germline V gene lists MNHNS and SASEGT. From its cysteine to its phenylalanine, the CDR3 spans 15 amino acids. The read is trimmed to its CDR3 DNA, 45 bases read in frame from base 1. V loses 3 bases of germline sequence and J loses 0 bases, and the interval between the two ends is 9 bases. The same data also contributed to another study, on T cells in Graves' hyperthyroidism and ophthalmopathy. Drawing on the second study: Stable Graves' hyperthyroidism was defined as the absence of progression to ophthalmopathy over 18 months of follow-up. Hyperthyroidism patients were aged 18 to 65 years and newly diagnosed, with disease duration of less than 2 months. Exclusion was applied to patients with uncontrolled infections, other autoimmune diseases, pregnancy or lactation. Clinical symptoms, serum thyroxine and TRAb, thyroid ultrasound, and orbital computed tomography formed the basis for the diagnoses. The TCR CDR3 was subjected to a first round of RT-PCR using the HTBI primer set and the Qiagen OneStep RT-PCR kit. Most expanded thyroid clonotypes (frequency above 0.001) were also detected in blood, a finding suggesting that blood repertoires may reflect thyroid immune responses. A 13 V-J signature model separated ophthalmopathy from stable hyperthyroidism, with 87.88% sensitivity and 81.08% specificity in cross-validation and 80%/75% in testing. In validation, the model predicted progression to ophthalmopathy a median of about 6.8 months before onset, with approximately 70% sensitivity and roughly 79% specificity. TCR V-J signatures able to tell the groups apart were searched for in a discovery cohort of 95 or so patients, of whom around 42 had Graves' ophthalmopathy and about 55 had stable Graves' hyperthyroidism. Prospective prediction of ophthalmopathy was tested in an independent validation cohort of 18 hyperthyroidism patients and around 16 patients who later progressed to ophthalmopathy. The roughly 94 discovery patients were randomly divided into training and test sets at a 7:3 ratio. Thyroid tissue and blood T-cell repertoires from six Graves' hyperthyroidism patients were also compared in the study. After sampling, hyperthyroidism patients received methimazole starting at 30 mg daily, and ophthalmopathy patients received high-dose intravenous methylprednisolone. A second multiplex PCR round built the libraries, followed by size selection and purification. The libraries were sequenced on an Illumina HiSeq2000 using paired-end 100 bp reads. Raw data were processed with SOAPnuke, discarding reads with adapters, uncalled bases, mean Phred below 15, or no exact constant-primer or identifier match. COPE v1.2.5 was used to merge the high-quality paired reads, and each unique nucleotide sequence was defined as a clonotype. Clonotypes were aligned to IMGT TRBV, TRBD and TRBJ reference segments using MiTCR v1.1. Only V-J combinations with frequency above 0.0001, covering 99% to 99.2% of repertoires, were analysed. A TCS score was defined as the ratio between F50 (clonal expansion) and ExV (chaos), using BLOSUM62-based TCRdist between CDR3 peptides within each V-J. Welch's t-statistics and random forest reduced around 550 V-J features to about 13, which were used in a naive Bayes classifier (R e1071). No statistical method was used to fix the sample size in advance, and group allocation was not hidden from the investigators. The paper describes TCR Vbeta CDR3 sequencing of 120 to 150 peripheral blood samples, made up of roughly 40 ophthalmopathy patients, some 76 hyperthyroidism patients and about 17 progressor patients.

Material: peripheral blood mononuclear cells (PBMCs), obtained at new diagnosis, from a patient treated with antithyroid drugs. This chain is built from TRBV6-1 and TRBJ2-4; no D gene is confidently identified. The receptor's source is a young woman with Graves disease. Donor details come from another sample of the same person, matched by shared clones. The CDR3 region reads CASSDGSGAKNIQYF. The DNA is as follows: TGTGCCAGCAGTGATGGTTCTGGAGCCAAAAACATTCAGTACTTC.